The TCR beta chain described here comes from a study of blood T cells in healthy people across ages. CDR3 size: 14 residues. V lost 6 bases and J lost 6; bases outside the gene matches: 10. This clonotype showed up many times. Antigen: not known. Study results and caveats: A roughly linear age-dependent decrease characterized TCR beta diversity per million T cells. It was held that diversity estimates obtained from one million T cells represented underestimates.

For the second PCR, which ran for about 6 to 11 cycles, a sample-barcoded 5' primer and a J-beta primer mix were used. One entry per CDR3 protein results from TCRdb running MiXCR on the 5' RACE reads. The sample contains around 850,000 distinct CDR3 sequences, 35% to 40% of which appear only once. The material sequenced was blood. The chain joins TRBV12-3 or TRBV12-4 to TRBJ1-2; 7 bases are shared with TRBD1. The TCR sequence derives from a man younger than 35 in good health. CDR3 region: CASSLQLGGDGYTF. CDR3 DNA sequence: TGTGCCAGCAGCCTCCAGTTAGGGGGCGATGGCTACACCTTC.